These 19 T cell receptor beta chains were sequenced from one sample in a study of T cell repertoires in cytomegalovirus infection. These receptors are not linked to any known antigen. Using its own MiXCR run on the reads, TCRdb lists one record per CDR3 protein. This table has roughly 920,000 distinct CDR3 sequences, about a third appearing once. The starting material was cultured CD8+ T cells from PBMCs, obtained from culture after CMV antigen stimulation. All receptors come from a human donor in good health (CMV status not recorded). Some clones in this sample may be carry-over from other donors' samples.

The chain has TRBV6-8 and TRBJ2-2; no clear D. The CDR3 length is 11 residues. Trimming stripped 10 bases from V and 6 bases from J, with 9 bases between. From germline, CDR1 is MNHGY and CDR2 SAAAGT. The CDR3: CAIRFAGELFF. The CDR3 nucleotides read TGTGCCATCCGGTTCGCCGGGGAGCTGTTTTTT.

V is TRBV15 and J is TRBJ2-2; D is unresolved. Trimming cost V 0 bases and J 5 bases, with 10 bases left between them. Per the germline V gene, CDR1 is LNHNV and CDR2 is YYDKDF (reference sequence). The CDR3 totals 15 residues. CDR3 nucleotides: TGTGCCACCAGCAGAGATTTGGGCAGTACCGGGGAGCTGTTTTTT. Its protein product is CATSRDLGSTGELFF.

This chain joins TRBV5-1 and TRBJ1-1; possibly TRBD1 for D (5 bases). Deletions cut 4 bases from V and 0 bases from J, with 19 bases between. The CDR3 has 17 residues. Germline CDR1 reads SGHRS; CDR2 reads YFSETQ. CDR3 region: CASSAPRRGGLNTEAFF. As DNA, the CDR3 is TGCGCCAGCAGCGCCCCTCGAAGGGGTGGATTGAACACTGAAGCTTTCTTT.

The CDR3 bases are TGTGCCAGCATGGGCAGGGCGCCGAACACCGGGGAGCTGTTTTTT. Protein: CASMGRAPNTGELFF. This chain joins TRBV27 and TRBJ2-2, with TRBD1 as a possible D gene (5 bases). Germline CDR1 and CDR2: MNHEY and SMNVEV (reference sequence). V shed 7 bases and J shed 0 bases, with 12 bases lying between them. This CDR3 spans 15 amino acids.

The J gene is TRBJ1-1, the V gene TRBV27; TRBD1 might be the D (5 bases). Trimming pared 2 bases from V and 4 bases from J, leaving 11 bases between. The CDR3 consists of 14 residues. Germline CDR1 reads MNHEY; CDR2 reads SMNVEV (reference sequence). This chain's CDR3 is CASSLGGVVTEAFF. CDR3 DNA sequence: TGTGCCAGCAGTTTAGGGGGAGTGGTCACTGAAGCTTTCTTT.

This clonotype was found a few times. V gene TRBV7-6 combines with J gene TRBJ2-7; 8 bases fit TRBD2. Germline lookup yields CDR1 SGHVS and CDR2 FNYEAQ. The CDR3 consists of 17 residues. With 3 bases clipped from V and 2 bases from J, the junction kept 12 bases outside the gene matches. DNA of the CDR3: TGTGCCAGCAGCTTGCAACCGGGGGGGACACCCACCTACGAGCAGTACTTC. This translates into CASSLQPGGTPTYEQYF.

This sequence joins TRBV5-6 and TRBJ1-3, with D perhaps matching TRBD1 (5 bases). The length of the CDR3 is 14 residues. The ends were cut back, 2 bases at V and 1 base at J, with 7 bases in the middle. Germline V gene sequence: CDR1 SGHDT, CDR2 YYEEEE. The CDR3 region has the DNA TGTGCCAGCAGCTTTGGGACGTCTGGAAACACCATATATTTT. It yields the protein CASSFGTSGNTIYF.

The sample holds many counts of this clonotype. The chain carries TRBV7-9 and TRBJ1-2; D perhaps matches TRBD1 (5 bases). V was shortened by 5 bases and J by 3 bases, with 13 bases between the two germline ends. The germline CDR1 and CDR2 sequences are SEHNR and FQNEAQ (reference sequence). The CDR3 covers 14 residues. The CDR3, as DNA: TGTGCCAGCAGCCATTCAACAGGCGACTATGGCTACACCTTC. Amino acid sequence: CASSHSTGDYGYTF. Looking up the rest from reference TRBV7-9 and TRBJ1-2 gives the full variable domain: DTGVSQNPRHKITKRGQNVTFRCDPISEHNRLYWYRQTLGQGPEFLTYFQNEAQLEKSRLLSDRFSAERPKGSFSTLEIQRTEQGDSAMYLCASSHSTGDYGYTFGSGTRLTVV.

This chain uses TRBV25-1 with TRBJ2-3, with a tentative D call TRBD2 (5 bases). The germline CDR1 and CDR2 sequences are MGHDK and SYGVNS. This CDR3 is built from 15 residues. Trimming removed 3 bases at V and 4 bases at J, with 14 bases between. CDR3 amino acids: CASSDLEGVADTQYF. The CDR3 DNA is TGTGCCAGCAGTGACCTCGAGGGCGTCGCAGATACGCAGTATTTT.

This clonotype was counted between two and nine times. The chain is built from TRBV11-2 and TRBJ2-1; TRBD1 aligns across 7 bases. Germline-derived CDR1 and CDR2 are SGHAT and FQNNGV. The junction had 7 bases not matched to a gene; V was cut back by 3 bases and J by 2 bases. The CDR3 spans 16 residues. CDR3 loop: CASSFYTGEAYNEQFF. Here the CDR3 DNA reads TGTGCCAGCAGCTTCTATACAGGGGAAGCCTACAATGAGCAGTTCTTC.

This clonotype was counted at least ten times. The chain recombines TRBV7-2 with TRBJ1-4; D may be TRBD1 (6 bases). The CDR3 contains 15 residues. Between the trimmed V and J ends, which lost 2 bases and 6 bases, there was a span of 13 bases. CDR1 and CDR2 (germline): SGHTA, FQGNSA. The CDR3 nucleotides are TGTGCCAGCAGCTTATCCGGGGCAGGGGATGAAAAACTGTTTTTT. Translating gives CASSLSGAGDEKLFF.

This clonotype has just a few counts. The CDR3 spells CASSLGTGGHEQYV. Here the CDR3 DNA reads TGTGCCAGCAGTTTGGGGACAGGGGGTCACGAGCAGTACGTC. The chain couples TRBV28 to TRBJ2-7, with 11 positions matching TRBD1. Germline V gives CDR1 MDHEN, CDR2 SYDVKM. This CDR3 spans 14 amino acids. Trimming took 3 bases from V and 5 from J; bases not matched to a gene: 3.

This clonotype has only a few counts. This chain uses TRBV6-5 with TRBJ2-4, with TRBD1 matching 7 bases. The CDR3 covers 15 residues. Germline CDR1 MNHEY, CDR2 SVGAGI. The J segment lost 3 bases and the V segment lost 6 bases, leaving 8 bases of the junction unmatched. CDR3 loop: CASSLGTASKNIQYF. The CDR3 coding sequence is TGTGCCAGCAGCCTTGGGACAGCCAGCAAAAACATTCAGTACTTC.

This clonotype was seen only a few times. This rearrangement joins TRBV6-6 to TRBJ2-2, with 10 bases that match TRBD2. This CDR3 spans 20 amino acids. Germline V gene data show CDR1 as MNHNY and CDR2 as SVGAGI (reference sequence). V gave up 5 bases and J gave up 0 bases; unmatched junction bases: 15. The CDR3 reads CASSQSDPGLAFANTGELFF. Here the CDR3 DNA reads TGTGCCAGCAGTCAAAGCGACCCGGGACTAGCGTTTGCGAACACCGGGGAGCTGTTTTTT.

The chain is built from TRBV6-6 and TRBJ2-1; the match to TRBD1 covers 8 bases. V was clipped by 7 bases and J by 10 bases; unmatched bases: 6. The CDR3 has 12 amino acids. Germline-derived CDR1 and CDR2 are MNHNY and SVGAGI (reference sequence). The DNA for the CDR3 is TGTGCCAGCAAAGCAGGGGGCGAGGAGCAGTTCTTC. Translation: CASKAGGEEQFF.

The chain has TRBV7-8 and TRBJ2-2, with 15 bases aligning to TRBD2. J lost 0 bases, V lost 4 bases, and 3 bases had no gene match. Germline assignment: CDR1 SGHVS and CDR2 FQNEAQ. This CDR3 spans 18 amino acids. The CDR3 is CASSWGLAGGTNTGELFF. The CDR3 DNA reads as TGTGCCAGCAGCTGGGGACTAGCGGGGGGCACGAACACCGGGGAGCTGTTTTTT. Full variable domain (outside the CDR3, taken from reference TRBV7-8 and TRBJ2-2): GAGVSQSPRYKVAKRGQDVALRCDPISGHVSLFWYQQALGQGPEFLTYFQNEAQLDKSGLPSDRFFAERPEGSVSTLKIQRTQQEDSAVYLCASSWGLAGGTNTGELFFGEGSRLTVL.

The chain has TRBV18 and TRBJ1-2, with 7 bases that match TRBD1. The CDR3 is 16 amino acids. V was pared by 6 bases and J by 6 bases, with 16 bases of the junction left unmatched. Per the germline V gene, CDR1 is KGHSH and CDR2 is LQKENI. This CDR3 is CASSRPTRDREHGYTF. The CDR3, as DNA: TGTGCCAGCTCTCGGCCTACACGGGACAGAGAACATGGCTACACCTTC.

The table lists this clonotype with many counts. The DNA of the CDR3 is TGTGCCAGCTCACCTACCACGTGGCGTGGCTACACCTTC. Translating it yields CASSPTTWRGYTF. The rearrangement joins TRBV18 to TRBJ1-2; no firm D call. V was trimmed by 3 bases and J by 7 bases, leaving 12 bases between them. The CDR3 totals 13 residues. Germline values: CDR1 KGHSH, CDR2 LQKENI.

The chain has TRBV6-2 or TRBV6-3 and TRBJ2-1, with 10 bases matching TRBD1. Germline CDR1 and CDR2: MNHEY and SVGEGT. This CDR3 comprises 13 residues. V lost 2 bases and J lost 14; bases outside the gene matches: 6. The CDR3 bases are TGTGCCAGCAGTTACGGAGTAGGGACAGGGGAGTTCTTC. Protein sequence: CASSYGVGTGEFF.